This TCR beta chain emerged from a study of beta chain features in type 1 diabetes. General study points: It was among patients, rather than healthy donors, that naive, central memory and Treg TCRB repertoires appeared more similar.

This clone was picked up a small number of times. Antigen unknown. The CDR3 length is 14 residues. Deletions cut 5 bases from V and 0 bases from J, with 8 bases between. Germline CDR1 is KGHSH and CDR2 is LQKENI. Expressed TCRB transcripts were sequenced because the entire RNA isolate underwent reverse transcription. Libraries were prepared by immunoSEQ multiplex PCR; TCRdb keeps only in-frame clonotypes and omits some of them. There are a few hundred thousand clones in the sample; roughly 15% occur only once, and about 0.02% lies in the top ten. The sequence was collected from a woman aged 18-29 years in good health. The sequencing sample was made of naive CD4+ T cells from blood. This chain links TRBV18 with TRBJ1-5; perhaps TRBD1 as D (6 bases). CDR3 nucleotide sequence: TGTGCCAGCTCAGGACAGATTAGCAATCAGCCCCAGCATTTT. Translation: CASSGQISNQPQHF.